This paragraph reports one T cell receptor (beta chain). The record originates from a study of blood T cell repertoires in COVID-19. Turning to the study itself: Sites in the United States, Italy and Spain provided acute and convalescent COVID-19 samples. PBMCs, B-cell-depleted T cells, or T cells provided the cDNA or gDNA that made up the material.

Germline CDR1 is LGHNA and CDR2 is YNFKEQ. This CDR3 comprises 16 residues. V was shortened by 0 bases and J by 6 bases, with 14 bases between the two germline ends. Original data processing: Quantification of nucleated cells was approximated via reference gene primer amplification. Clones were read by immunoSEQ multiplex PCR, and TCRdb kept only the in-frame ones, dropping some. V, J and clone size are those of that table, while D and trimming were read from the DNA. The sample consists of 130,000 to 150,000 clones, approximately 80% of them appearing once. The chain employs TRBV4-2 and TRBJ2-2, with a weak D call TRBD2 (5 bases). The receptor was isolated from a human donor in a cohort sampled during active COVID-19. The sample consisted of peripheral blood. CDR3: CASSQDFGLRAGELFF. CDR3 bases: TGTGCCAGCAGCCAAGACTTCGGACTTAGGGCCGGGGAGCTGTTTTTT.